A single sample is the source of the 15 T cell receptor beta chains below, sequenced in a study of T cell changes during pregnancy in multiple sclerosis. The table came from immunoSEQ multiplex PCR; TCRdb's copy has only in-frame clones and leaves some out. Among about 52,000 clones listed, almost 95% were seen once. This sample comprised CD4+ T cells from peripheral blood mononuclear cells, obtained in the third trimester of pregnancy. The receptors here all came from a female donor with multiple sclerosis, enrolled in a pregnancy study.

The rearrangement uses TRBV5-1 and TRBJ2-1; no firm D call. The germline V gene encodes CDR1 SGHRS and CDR2 YFSETQ. This CDR3 is built from 14 residues. V was clipped by 0 bases and J by 8 bases, with 12 bases between them. The CDR3 loop reads CASSLVDIRDEQFF. CDR3 bases: TGCGCCAGCAGCTTGGTTGATATCCGCGATGAGCAGTTCTTC.

V usage is TRBV4-1 and J usage is TRBJ1-1, with TRBD1 identical over 9 bases. The junction had 6 bases not matched to a gene; V was cut back by 3 bases and J by 4 bases. CDR1 and CDR2 from the germline V gene are MGHRA and YSYEKL. This CDR3 spans 15 amino acids. As DNA, the CDR3 is TGCGCCAGCAGCCAGGGACAGGGTGGGAGCACTGAAGCTTTCTTT. Translating gives CASSQGQGGSTEAFF.

This clone was found once. V and J are TRBV7-3 and TRBJ2-2; a possible D gene is TRBD2 (6 bases). V was cut by 5 bases and J by 5 bases, with 18 bases left in between. From germline, CDR1 is SGHTA and CDR2 FQGTGA. CDR3 length equals 16 residues. CDR3 nucleotide sequence: TGTGCCAGCAGCCCTCAACCGGGACTTCTAACCGGGGAGCTGTTTTTT. This translates into CASSPQPGLLTGELFF.

The chain employs TRBV10-3 and TRBJ2-3; D perhaps matches TRBD2 (6 bases). Trimming removed 5 bases from V and 6 bases from J, with 6 bases in between. Germline V gene lookup returns CDR1 ENHRY and CDR2 SYGVKD. The length of the CDR3 is 11 residues. The CDR3 is CAISRGDTQYF. The CDR3, as DNA: TGTGCCATCAGTCGGGGGGATACGCAGTATTTT.

The chain links TRBV30 to TRBJ1-1; TRBD1 matches 9 bases. CDR1 is GTSNPN, CDR2 SVGIG, per germline (reference sequence). This CDR3 contains 15 residues. V shed 7 bases and J 0 bases; nucleotides not matched to a gene: 9. DNA for the CDR3: TGTGCCTACCGCGGGACAGGGAAAGTGAACACTGAAGCTTTCTTT. Its protein is CAYRGTGKVNTEAFF. The whole variable domain, remainder taken from reference TRBV30 and TRBJ1-1, is SQTIHQWPATLVQPVGSPLSLECTVEGTSNPNLYWYRQAAGRGLQLLFYSVGIGQISSEVPQNLSASRPQDRQFILSSKKLLLSDSGFYLCAYRGTGKVNTEAFFGQGTRLTVV.

The genes are TRBV18 and TRBJ1-5, with D perhaps TRBD1 (5 bases). The V end was cut by 3 bases, the J end by 4 bases, with 16 bases between. The CDR3 totals 16 residues. Per the germline V gene, CDR1 is KGHSH and CDR2 is LQKENI. In nucleotides, the CDR3 is TGTGCCAGCTCACCTCTAGAGGTGGGGGGGAATCAGCCCCAGCATTTT. The encoded protein is CASSPLEVGGNQPQHF.

The chain links TRBV6-1 to TRBJ1-2, with D hard to call. Trimming took off 2 bases at V and 8 bases at J, with 9 bases between the two ends. Germline V CDR1 and CDR2: MNHNS, SASEGT. The CDR3 loop spans 12 amino acids. DNA of the CDR3: TGTGCCAGCAGTGAACTTCGGGTCGGCTACACCTTC. Protein sequence: CASSELRVGYTF.

CDR3 bases: TGTGCCAGCAGCGTAGAGGGAGCCTCTGGAAACACCATATATTTT. Protein: CASSVEGASGNTIYF. The V gene is TRBV9, the J gene TRBJ1-3; the D is unclear. V was pared by 0 bases and J by 0 bases, with 7 bases between. Germline CDR1 and CDR2: SGDLS and YYNGEE. This CDR3 spans 15 amino acids.

The V and J genes are TRBV28 and TRBJ2-3, with D uncertain. This CDR3 comprises 14 residues. CDR1 and CDR2 (germline): MDHEN, SYDVKM. Between the trimmed V and J ends, which lost 3 bases and 2 bases, there was a span of 9 bases. CDR3 sequence: CASSLPGNTDTQYF. CDR3 DNA sequence: TGTGCCAGCAGTTTGCCAGGCAACACAGATACGCAGTATTTT.

This chain joins TRBV30 and TRBJ1-5; D is possibly TRBD1 (6 bases). This CDR3 has 13 amino acids. The V gene lost 3 bases and the J gene lost 0 bases, with 6 bases spanning the gap. Per the germline V gene, CDR1 is GTSNPN and CDR2 is SVGIG (reference sequence). The CDR3 DNA is TGTGCCTGGAGGGACAGTAGCAATCAGCCCCAGCATTTT. Translating it yields CAWRDSSNQPQHF. Variable domain in full (rest from reference TRBV30 and TRBJ1-5): SQTIHQWPATLVQPVGSPLSLECTVEGTSNPNLYWYRQAAGRGLQLLFYSVGIGQISSEVPQNLSASRPQDRQFILSSKKLLLSDSGFYLCAWRDSSNQPQHFGDGTRLSIL.

V and J are TRBV9 and TRBJ2-1; 12 nucleotides match TRBD2. The CDR3 totals 16 residues. Germline trimming cut 0 bases from V and 7 bases from J; bases unmatched to any gene: 5. The germline V gene has CDR1 SGDLS and CDR2 YYNGEE. The CDR3 bases are TGTGCCAGCAGCGTAGTCGGGACTAGCGGGTTTAATGAGCAGTTCTTC. Translated: CASSVVGTSGFNEQFF.

This CDR3 is CASRNPQGPPNTEAFF. As DNA, the CDR3 is TGTGCCAGTAGAAATCCGCAGGGGCCTCCGAACACTGAAGCTTTCTTT. The rearrangement links TRBV19 to TRBJ1-1; tentative D call: TRBD1 (6 bases). The germline CDR1 and CDR2 sequences are LNHDA and SQIVND (reference sequence). The CDR3 runs 16 residues. V lost 6 bases, J lost 1 base, and 18 bases lay in between.

The chain couples TRBV6-1 to TRBJ1-1, with D unclear. Trimming took off 3 bases at V and 10 bases at J, with 9 bases between the two ends. Germline V gene sequence: CDR1 MNHNS, CDR2 SASEGT. This CDR3 spans 11 amino acids. The CDR3 nucleotides read TGTGCCAGCAGTGACTTCCCCCTAGCTTTCTTT. Translation: CASSDFPLAFF.

This clone was seen more than once but under ten times. The gene calls are TRBV7-9 and TRBJ1-1; D is perhaps TRBD1 (6 bases). This CDR3 is built from 16 residues. Per the germline V gene, CDR1 is SEHNR and CDR2 is FQNEAQ (reference sequence). The V gene lost 4 bases and the J gene lost 5 bases, with 20 bases spanning the gap. In nucleotides, the CDR3 is TGTGCCAGCAGCTCTCTGACAGGTTTGATGGATACTGAAGCTTTCTTT. Residues: CASSSLTGLMDTEAFF.

The J gene is TRBJ2-3, the V gene TRBV5-6; weak D call: TRBD2 (6 bases). Germline CDR1 is SGHDT and CDR2 is YYEEEE. The V end lost 4 bases, the J end lost 2 bases, and 17 bases lay between the germline ends. The CDR3 extends over 16 amino acids. The CDR3 DNA follows: TGTGCCAGCAGCCCTCGGGACTGGCCCTTCACAGATACGCAGTATTTT. Translation gives CASSPRDWPFTDTQYF.